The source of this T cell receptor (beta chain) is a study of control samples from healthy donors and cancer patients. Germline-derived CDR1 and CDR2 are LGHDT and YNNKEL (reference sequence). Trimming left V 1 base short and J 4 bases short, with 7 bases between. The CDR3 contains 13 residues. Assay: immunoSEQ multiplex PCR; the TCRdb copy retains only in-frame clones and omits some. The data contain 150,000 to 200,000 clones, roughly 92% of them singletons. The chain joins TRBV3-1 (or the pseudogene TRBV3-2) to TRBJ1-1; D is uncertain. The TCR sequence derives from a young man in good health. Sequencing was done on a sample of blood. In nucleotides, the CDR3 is TGTGCCAGCAGCCAAGGATTTGTCACTGAAGCTTTCTTT. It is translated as CASSQGFVTEAFF.